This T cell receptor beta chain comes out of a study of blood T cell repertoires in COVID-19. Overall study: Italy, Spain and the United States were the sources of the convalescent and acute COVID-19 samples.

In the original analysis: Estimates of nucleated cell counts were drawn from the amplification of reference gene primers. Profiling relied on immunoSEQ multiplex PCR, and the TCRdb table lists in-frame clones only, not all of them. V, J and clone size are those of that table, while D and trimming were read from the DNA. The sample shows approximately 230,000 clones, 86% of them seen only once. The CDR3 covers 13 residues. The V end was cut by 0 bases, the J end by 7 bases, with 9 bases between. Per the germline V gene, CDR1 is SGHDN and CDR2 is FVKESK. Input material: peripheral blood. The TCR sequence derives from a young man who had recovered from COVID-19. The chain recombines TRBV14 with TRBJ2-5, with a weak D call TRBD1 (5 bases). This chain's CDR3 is CASSQEVGATQYF. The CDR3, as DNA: TGTGCCAGCAGCCAAGAGGTAGGGGCGACCCAGTACTTC.